This TCR beta chain was documented in a study of Graves' ophthalmopathy and Graves' hyperthyroidism. Study-level information: Researchers obtained peripheral blood at initial diagnosis, before any treatment had begun. General study points: Most clonotypes expanded in thyroid above 0.001 frequency were present in blood too.

RNA transcripts provided the template for amplifying TCR beta CDR3 regions. Investigators did first-round RT-PCR with HTBI primers, then second-round multiplex PCR. A single record per CDR3 protein comes from TCRdb applying MiXCR to the multiplex PCR reads. Among about 400,000 distinct CDR3 sequences, roughly 15% were seen once, and the ten largest hold roughly 7%. On this clonotype: Its antigen is as yet unknown.

V shed 4 bases and J shed 7 bases, with 14 bases lying between them. CDR1 and CDR2 (germline): SGHAT, FQNNGV. This CDR3 comprises 13 residues. Hyperthyroidism cases were recent diagnoses of under 2 months' duration in people aged 18 to 65. Lactation, pregnancy, uncontrolled infections and other autoimmune diseases were all grounds for excluding patients. The sequencing sample was made of peripheral blood. This TCR derives from a woman in her late teens or twenties with stable Graves' hyperthyroidism. The chain links TRBV11-2 to TRBJ2-7; no reliable D call. The CDR3 protein is CASSSIVRFEQYF. The CDR3 DNA sequence: TGTGCCAGCAGCTCCATAGTCCGCTTTGAGCAGTACTTC.